This T cell receptor (beta chain) was profiled in a study of early stage breast cancer tumors (dated by TCRdb to 2016 to 2017). Some background on the complete study: Of the roughly 17 invasive breast tumors, around twelve were found to be estrogen receptor-positive, progesterone receptor-positive and HER2-negative. Of the approximately twelve ER+/PR+/HER2- tumors, eight were classified as invasive ductal carcinomas and four as invasive lobular carcinomas. On average, each sample had roughly 10-fold read coverage. Across all samples, more than 2.5 million templates representing roughly 1,100,000 unique clonotypes were detected.

General conclusions and limits of the study: Chain pairing and functional markers such as CD4, CD8 and FOXP3 were not captured by bulk genomic DNA sequencing of unsorted cells. Enriched TCRB sequences shared across patients were found to be mostly commonly generated sequences that were unlikely to play an important role in the tumor microenvironment. Because the cohort was small, analysis by tumor subtype was not possible. Repertoires from blood resembled normal breast more closely than tumor, and using blood as a reference for each tissue separated tumor from normal in about 85% of the 16 patients. Compared with adjacent normal breast tissue, tumors had approximately 2.5-fold higher T cell density and higher clonality.

Each sample was amplified in two independent genomic DNA replicates, using roughly 0.51 ug for blood and around 1.5 ug for tumor or normal breast. TCRB sequencing of genomic DNA was carried out with the ImmunoSeq Intro kit according to the manufacturer's instructions. The multiplex PCR ran for around 30 cycles using proprietary primers and spike-in control sequences for absolute quantification. An 87-bp fragment spanning the CDR3 and flanking V and J genes was sequenced with single-end 150-bp reads. Seven samples, with two replicates for each sample, were multiplexed per lane of an Illumina MiSeq using version 3.0 chemistry. Under the source paper's analysis protocol: The vendor's proprietary pipeline processed the raw data and merged both replicates into a single result for each sample. Clonotypes were defined as productive rearrangements sharing the V-gene family, CDR3 amino acid sequence and J-gene segment. Clonality was calculated as 1 minus the normalized Shannon entropy (Pielou evenness) of TCRB abundances. T cell density was estimated by dividing total templates by the number of input cells inferred from the DNA input amount. Total repertoire diversity and clonality were estimated with Recon using default parameters. Tumor-enriched clonotypes were defined as having over 0.1% abundance in tumor and at least 32-fold higher abundance than in normal breast. The clones in this table, taken by TCRdb from immuneACCESS, are in-frame only. Not every clone is retained; where verified, under half of the shortfall comes from an unresolved V gene, and the cause of the rest is unknown. Clone size and V and J calls were adopted from that table, with D and trimming inferred from the DNA. Present in this sample are about 34,000 clones, roughly four fifths of which were seen just once. About 9.5% of the sample rests with the top ten.

About 19-55 mg of tumor tissue was diced and typically yielded more than 2.5 ug of DNA. The study profiled bulk TCR beta-chain repertoires in matched peripheral blood, tumor and adjacent normal breast tissue taken from fewer than 20 patients with early-stage breast cancer. Following resection, visually identified tumor tissue was excised and transferred into prechilled RNAlater. Tumor tissue (about 19-50 mg) was diced and homogenized in RLTplus buffer with beta-mercaptoethanol and antifoaming agent using a TissueLyser II. The Qiagen AllPrep DNA/RNA Mini kit was used for genomic DNA extraction. Concerning this clone: Its recognized antigen is unknown. Nothing much larger sits one base from this clone, and base qualities are not available.

Taken from the germline V gene, the CDR1 and CDR2 loops are SGHAT and FQNNGV. Taken from cysteine to phenylalanine, the CDR3 has 16 residues. This entry keeps only the CDR3 DNA: 48 bases, framed from base 1. Trimming at the junction amounts to 0 bases on V and 2 bases on J, and the germline ends lie 11 bases apart. The rearrangement joined TRBV11-2 to TRBJ1-5; the D gene cannot be resolved reliably. The TCR originated in a person in their thirties with breast cancer. The sequencing sample was made of breast tumor tissue. The CDR3 has the sequence CASSLDSVWGNQPQHF. The nucleotide sequence is TGTGCCAGCAGCTTAGATAGCGTGTGGGGCAATCAGCCCCAGCATTTT.